This record covers a single T cell receptor beta chain. Its cognate antigen is unknown. Researchers reported that TCR beta cDNA libraries carried unique molecular identifiers. T cells numbering about 1 to 10 million gave rise to some 520,000 cDNA molecules. A single record per CDR3 protein comes from TCRdb applying MiXCR to the PCR reads. This repertoire shows roughly 800,000 distinct CDR3 sequences, 40% to 55% found once; its top ten account for approximately 4.4%. The data were obtained in a study of post-analysis software for immune sequencing data. The junction had 6 bases not matched to a gene; V was cut back by 1 base and J by 1 base. This CDR3 region has 16 residues. CDR1 is SGHDT and CDR2 is YYEEEE in the germline V gene. General study results and limits: Normalized Chao1 diversity in multiple sclerosis patients fell significantly below that of controls. In patients, TRBV5-6, TRBV5-1 and TRBV20-1 belonged to roughly five TRBV segments found more frequently than in controls.

The V and J genes are TRBV5-6 and TRBJ2-3; 7 bases are shared with TRBD1. The receptor was derived from a girl aged 10-17 years with multiple sclerosis. The sample comprised blood. CDR3 nucleotide sequence: TGTGCCAGCAGCTTGAAGACAGGGATGGGCACAGATACGCAGTATTTT. Translating gives CASSLKTGMGTDTQYF.